Below are 13 T cell receptor beta chains sequenced from a single sample in a study of shared clonotypes between healthy human individuals. Some clones are missing from TCRdb's copy, which holds only in-frame ones; the method was immunoSEQ multiplex PCR. This sample carries a few million clones, about 90% of them seen once, and the ten largest clones take approximately 0.41%. The specimen sequenced was naive CD4+ T cells from PBMCs. As to subset: CD45RA+ positively selected. Receptor source: a man in his late teens or twenties in good health. Some clones in this sample may be carry-over from other donors' samples.

CDR3 DNA: TGTGCCAGCGGGCAGGGGGGCGAGCAGTACTTC. Translating gives CASGQGGEQYF. The chain is built from TRBV7-8 and TRBJ2-7, with D perhaps matching TRBD1 (7 bases). Germline V gene lookup returns CDR1 SGHVS and CDR2 FQNEAQ. The CDR3 spans 11 residues. V lost 8 bases, J lost 6 bases, and 11 bases lay in between.

V usage is TRBV4-1 and J usage is TRBJ1-1; tentative D call: TRBD1 (5 bases). V gave up 4 bases and J gave up 4 bases, with 13 bases separating them. The length of the CDR3 is 14 residues. Germline lookup yields CDR1 MGHRA and CDR2 YSYEKL. The CDR3 is CASSRSQGSTEAFF. In DNA form, the CDR3 reads TGCGCCAGCAGCCGGTCCCAGGGTAGCACTGAAGCTTTCTTT.

The V gene is TRBV5-1, the J gene TRBJ2-5; 9 bases match TRBD1. The CDR3 is made up of 18 amino acids. Germline assignment: CDR1 SGHRS and CDR2 YFSETQ. V dropped 0 bases and J dropped 5; count of bases not matched to a gene: 14. CDR3 sequence reads: CASSLGRFGQGKEETQYF. The CDR3 DNA is TGCGCCAGCAGCTTGGGAAGGTTCGGACAGGGGAAAGAGGAGACCCAGTACTTC. Drawing the rest from reference TRBV5-1 and TRBJ2-5, the complete variable domain is KAGVTQTPRYLIKTRGQQVTLSCSPISGHRSVSWYQQTPGQGLQFLFEYFSETQRNKGNFPGRFSGRQFSNSRSEMNVSTLELGDSALYLCASSLGRFGQGKEETQYFGPGTRLLVL.

Only one count was recorded for this clone. The CDR3 protein is CASSLSDTEAFF. DNA for the CDR3: TGTGCCAGCAGCCTCTCTGACACTGAAGCTTTCTTT. This chain uses TRBV5-5 with TRBJ1-1; D gene ambiguous. The CDR3 spans 12 residues. Germline V gene data show CDR1 as SGHKS and CDR2 as YYEKEE (reference sequence). With 4 bases removed from V and 3 bases from J, the gap between germline ends came to 7 bases.

The V call is TRBV27, the J call TRBJ2-3, with 8 bases matching TRBD2. CDR1 and CDR2 from the germline V gene are MNHEY and SMNVEV (reference sequence). The CDR3 covers 15 residues. Trimming removed 5 bases from V and 11 bases from J; junction bases left unmatched: 15. CDR3 coding DNA: TGTGCCAGCAGTCCCCTGCGGGGGCGGGAGGCGAGGCAGTATTTT. It translates to CASSPLRGREARQYF.

V is TRBV29-1 and J is TRBJ1-1, with 8 positions matching TRBD1. The V gene's germline CDR1 is SQVTM and CDR2 ANQGSEA. This CDR3 has 13 residues. Trimming removed 7 bases from V and 2 bases from J; junction bases left unmatched: 6. CDR3 region: CSGGTGYNTEAFF. The CDR3 nucleotides read TGCAGCGGCGGGACAGGTTACAACACTGAAGCTTTCTTT.

The CDR3 DNA is TGCGCCAGCAGACGGTCGGGGCTAGCGGGAGGGCCTGACTCCTACAATGAGCAGTTCTTC. It yields the protein CASRRSGLAGGPDSYNEQFF. This chain connects TRBV10-1 to TRBJ2-1; 12 bases match TRBD2. The V gene's germline CDR1 is WNHNN and CDR2 SYGVQD (reference sequence). V trimming: 6 bases; J trimming: 0 bases; junction bases outside the gene matches: 15. The CDR3 extends over 20 amino acids.

V usage is TRBV6-5 and J usage is TRBJ2-5; D tentatively reads TRBD1 or TRBD2 (5 bases each). The CDR3 has 14 amino acids. V dropped 2 bases and J dropped 5 bases, with 12 bases sitting between them. In germline, CDR1 is MNHEY, CDR2 SVGAGI. The CDR3 is CASSYGTTRETQYF. The CDR3 coding sequence is TGTGCCAGCAGTTACGGGACCACGAGGGAGACCCAGTACTTC.

The chain has TRBV4-3 and TRBJ1-1; no clear D gene. CDR1 is LGHNA and CDR2 is YSLEER in the germline V gene. This CDR3 spans 16 amino acids. Trimming removed 0 bases from V and 6 bases from J, with 17 bases in between. In nucleotides, the CDR3 is TGCGCCAGCAGCCAAGAGGGTGGCAGGCCGGTTGCTGAAGCTTTCTTT. It encodes CASSQEGGRPVAEAFF.

The rearrangement uses TRBV28 and TRBJ2-7, with D possibly being TRBD1 (5 bases). The germline CDR1 and CDR2 sequences are MDHEN and SYDVKM. Trimming pared 4 bases from V and 3 bases from J, leaving 13 bases between. This CDR3 comprises 14 residues. CDR3 coding DNA: TGTGCCAGCAGTTCCCTGGGTGACAGCTACGAGCAGTACTTC. Amino acids: CASSSLGDSYEQYF.

The V gene is TRBV2, the J gene TRBJ1-3, with 9 bases matching TRBD1. The CDR3 is 14 residues long. After removal of 9 bases from V and 2 bases from J, the junction contained 5 bases not matched to a gene. Germline V gene sequence: CDR1 SNHLY, CDR2 FYNNEI. CDR3 residues: CASLQGAPGNTIYF. The CDR3 DNA is TGTGCCAGTTTACAGGGGGCGCCTGGAAACACCATATATTTT.

The V call is TRBV19, the J call TRBJ2-5; 10 bases fit TRBD1. CDR1 LNHDA and CDR2 SQIVND come from the germline V gene (reference sequence). The CDR3 is 15 amino acids. The ends lost 5 bases at V and 1 base at J; junction bases unmatched: 4. The CDR3 DNA reads as TGTGCCAGTAGTCCCGGGACAGGGGTCCAAGAGACCCAGTACTTC. This codes for CASSPGTGVQETQYF.

The V gene is TRBV14, the J gene TRBJ2-5; 8 bases map to TRBD2. The length of the CDR3 is 18 residues. CDR1 SGHDN and CDR2 FVKESK come from the germline V gene. The J segment lost 3 bases and the V segment lost 0 bases, leaving 12 bases of the junction unmatched. Here the CDR3 DNA reads TGTGCCAGCAGCCAAGATTTCCCCCTTCGGGAGGGCGAAGAGACCCAGTACTTC. Its protein is CASSQDFPLREGEETQYF.